Presented here are 26 T cell receptor beta chains from one specimen sequenced in a study of T cell changes during pregnancy in multiple sclerosis. Only in-frame clones appear in the TCRdb table, and some are missing; sequencing was by immunoSEQ multiplex PCR. The table shows under 120,000 clones, with approximately 90% occurring only once. The specimen comprised peripheral blood, sampled after pregnancy. Receptors were obtained from a female donor with multiple sclerosis, enrolled in a pregnancy study.

The chain uses TRBV29-1 and TRBJ2-2; a weak D match, TRBD2 (6 bases). Per the germline V gene, CDR1 is SQVTM and CDR2 is ANQGSEA. V lost 0 bases to trimming and J lost 2 bases, with 13 bases between them. The CDR3 covers 16 residues. Written as DNA, the CDR3 is TGCAGCGTTGAAGATTGGGAGCGGGCAAACACCGGGGAGCTGTTTTTT. This translates into CSVEDWERANTGELFF.

The CDR3 coding sequence is TGTGCCAGCCGAGGGTCCCCCGGGGAGCTGTTTTTT. This gives the protein CASRGSPGELFF. The chain recombines TRBV2 with TRBJ2-2; perhaps TRBD2 as D (5 bases). V dropped 8 bases and J dropped 6 bases, with 10 bases sitting between them. CDR3 length equals 12 residues. The germline V gene has CDR1 SNHLY and CDR2 FYNNEI. The full variable domain, completed using reference TRBV2 and TRBJ2-2, is EPEVTQTPSHQVTQMGQEVILRCVPISNHLYFYWYRQILGQKVEFLVSFYNNEISEKSEIFDDQFSVERPDGSNFTLKIRSTKLEDSAMYFCASRGSPGELFFGEGSRLTVL.

V usage is TRBV27 and J usage is TRBJ1-2, with 8 bases fitting TRBD1. Germline values: CDR1 MNHEY, CDR2 SMNVEV (reference sequence). After removal of 2 bases from V and 8 bases from J, the junction contained 10 bases not matched to a gene. The CDR3 is 15 residues long. CDR3 DNA: TGTGCCAGCAGTTTAACATCAGGGGGCTCGGAGGGCTACACCTTC. Translation gives CASSLTSGGSEGYTF.

The J gene is TRBJ1-6, the V gene TRBV6-1; unclear D gene. Trimming shortened V by 5 bases and J by 8 bases, and 16 bases separated the two germline ends. This CDR3 has 15 amino acids. Germline CDR1 and CDR2: MNHNS and SASEGT. The CDR3 spells CASSPPRRGYSPLHF. DNA for the CDR3: TGTGCCAGCAGTCCCCCCCGACGGGGATATTCACCCCTCCACTTT.

This chain joins TRBV10-1 and TRBJ1-1; D call uncertain. The V gene's germline CDR1 is WNHNN and CDR2 SYGVQD (reference sequence). The V end was cut by 6 bases, the J end by 5 bases, with 16 bases between. CDR3 length: 14 amino acids. CDR3 nucleotides: TGCGCCAGCAGGGCTACGCGGGTTGGAACTGAAGCTTTCTTT. Protein sequence: CASRATRVGTEAFF.

The rearrangement links TRBV27 to TRBJ2-7; weak D call: TRBD1 (6 bases). Germline V gives CDR1 MNHEY, CDR2 SMNVEV (reference sequence). V shed 0 bases and J shed 0 bases, with 9 bases lying between them. The CDR3 is 15 residues long. CDR3 sequence (DNA): TGTGCCAGCAGTTTATCCGACAGGAGCTCCTACGAGCAGTACTTC. Protein: CASSLSDRSSYEQYF.

The chain recombines TRBV6-1 with TRBJ1-1; D not resolved. Germline V gene sequence: CDR1 MNHNS, CDR2 SASEGT. V was shortened by 3 bases and J by 1 base, with 9 bases between the two germline ends. The length of the CDR3 is 14 residues. CDR3 in amino acids: CASSERSQNTEAFF. The CDR3 bases are TGTGCCAGCAGTGAGCGATCCCAGAACACTGAAGCTTTCTTT.

The V call is TRBV5-3, the J call TRBJ2-5, with 9 bases fitting TRBD1. TRBV5-3 is reported as an ORF; its role is uncertain. The CDR3 length is 16 residues. V gave up 2 bases and J gave up 5 bases; unmatched junction bases: 10. The CDR3 sequence is CARSLGTGWVRETQYF. The CDR3 DNA reads TGTGCCAGAAGCTTAGGGACAGGGTGGGTAAGGGAGACCCAGTACTTC.

This clone occurred once. The rearrangement uses TRBV4-2 and TRBJ2-1; 11 bases are shared with TRBD2. The CDR3 is made up of 15 amino acids. Trimming cost V 1 base and J 9 bases; bases outside gene matches: 5. Germline lookup yields CDR1 LGHNA and CDR2 YNFKEQ. The DNA for the CDR3 is TGTGCCAGCAGCCAAGTAGCGGGGGGGCAGGGTGAGCAGTTCTTC. Amino acids: CASSQVAGGQGEQFF.

This chain links TRBV12-5 with TRBJ2-7, with TRBD1 as a possible D gene (6 bases). Trimming shortened V by 5 bases and J by 4 bases, and 15 bases separated the two germline ends. Germline lookup yields CDR1 LGHNT and CDR2 FRNRAP. CDR3 size: 14 residues. The DNA for the CDR3 is TGTGCTAGTGGTCCCACCGGGACAAAATACGAGCAGTACTTC. Encoded protein: CASGPTGTKYEQYF.

This clone was seen only once. The chain carries TRBV15 and TRBJ1-1; TRBD1 might be the D (5 bases). The germline V gene has CDR1 LNHNV and CDR2 YYDKDF (reference sequence). The CDR3 contains 14 residues. The germline V and J ends were trimmed by 3 bases and 5 bases, with 13 bases remaining between them. The CDR3 coding sequence is TGTGCCACCAGCAGTGTGGCAGGGTCGACTGAAGCTTTCTTT. Its protein is CATSSVAGSTEAFF.

Here the CDR3 reads CASRYAAGGQETQYF. CDR3 DNA sequence: TGCGCCAGCAGGTACGCAGCGGGGGGACAAGAGACCCAGTACTTC. The chain links TRBV5-1 to TRBJ2-5; TRBD2 aligns across 9 bases. In germline, CDR1 is SGHRS, CDR2 YFSETQ. The CDR3 sequence is 15 residues long. V was pared by 5 bases and J by 2 bases, with 7 bases of the junction left unmatched.

This clone has a single count. The gene calls are TRBV29-1 and TRBJ2-2; 8 positions match TRBD1. Germline CDR1 SQVTM, CDR2 ANQGSEA. The CDR3 runs to 16 residues. Unmatched junction bases numbered 8, after V lost 2 bases and J lost 3 bases. The CDR3 sequence is CSVELPPTGDTGELFF. The CDR3 DNA follows: TGCAGCGTTGAATTACCTCCGACAGGGGACACCGGGGAGCTGTTTTTT.

This clone is a singleton in its sample. The chain employs TRBV4-2 and TRBJ2-3, with 7 bases that match TRBD1. This CDR3 has 16 residues. Per the germline V gene, CDR1 is LGHNA and CDR2 is YNFKEQ. V shed 6 bases, J shed 2 bases, and the junction held 11 bases outside the gene matches. Here the CDR3 reads CASSLTWGTDTDTQYF. The CDR3 DNA follows: TGTGCCAGCAGTTTGACTTGGGGGACAGACACAGATACGCAGTATTTT.

This rearrangement joins TRBV29-1 to TRBJ2-1; maybe TRBD2 (5 bases). The germline V gene encodes CDR1 SQVTM and CDR2 ANQGSEA. V gave up 0 bases and J gave up 3 bases, with 12 bases separating them. This CDR3 spans 15 amino acids. CDR3 DNA sequence: TGCAGCGTTGAAGAGGTGCTAGCCGACTACAATGAGCAGTTCTTC. It encodes CSVEEVLADYNEQFF.

The DNA for the CDR3 is TGCGCCAGCAGCGGGACCAAAAACATTCAGTACTTC. Encoded protein: CASSGTKNIQYF. The V call is TRBV10-2, the J call TRBJ2-4; TRBD2 is a possible D gene (5 bases). Germline CDR1 and CDR2: WSHSY and SAAADI. The CDR3 covers 12 residues. Trimming stripped 6 bases from V and 2 bases from J, with 5 bases between.

This chain connects TRBV29-1 to TRBJ1-2; D is unresolved. The CDR3 runs to 13 residues. Germline V gives CDR1 SQVTM, CDR2 ANQGSEA. Trimming left V 5 bases short and J 0 bases short, with 10 bases between. In nucleotides, the CDR3 is TGCAGCGTTCTAAGTGGAGCTAACTATGGCTACACCTTC. This codes for CSVLSGANYGYTF.

The J gene is TRBJ2-3, the V gene TRBV30, with 13 nucleotides matching TRBD2. CDR3 length equals 16 residues. The V segment lost 1 base and the J segment 2 bases; nucleotides outside the gene matches: 3. CDR1 GTSNPN and CDR2 SVGIG come from the germline V gene (reference sequence). The DNA for the CDR3 is TGTGCCTGGAGTGGGGGACTAGCGGGACTCACAGATACGCAGTATTTT. This gives the protein CAWSGGLAGLTDTQYF.

The rearrangement joins TRBV5-1 to TRBJ2-6; 9 nucleotides agree with TRBD2. This CDR3 spans 17 amino acids. V was pared by 4 bases and J by 3 bases, with 8 bases of the junction left unmatched. Germline loops: CDR1 SGHRS, CDR2 YFSETQ. The DNA for the CDR3 is TGCGCCAGCAGCGGCGCGGGGGGGCTGAGTGGGGCCAACGTCCTGACTTTC. Translation: CASSGAGGLSGANVLTF.

As regards this clone: The junction departs from germline at one end; a sequencing error may be responsible. The chain is built from TRBV5-6 and TRBJ2-3; TRBD1 is a possible D gene (6 bases). Germline-derived CDR1 and CDR2 are SGHDT and YYEEEE. This CDR3 region has 14 residues. CDR3 region: CASGFSGTLLGEYF. The CDR3 nucleotides are TGTGCCAGCGGCTTCTCCGGGACACTACTGGGGGAGTATTTT. The whole variable domain, filled in from reference TRBV5-6 and TRBJ2-3, reads DAGVTQSPTHLIKTRGQQVTLRCSPKSGHDTVSWYQQALGQGPQFIFQYYEEEERQRGNFPDRFSGHQFPNYSSELNVNALLLGDSALYLCASGFSGTLLGEYFGPGTRLTVL.

This clone has just one count. The CDR3 region has the DNA TGTGCCAGCAGCAAAATAGCGGGGGGGCCGACAGCCGGGGAGCTGTTTTTT. Translation gives CASSKIAGGPTAGELFF. J is TRBJ2-2 and V is TRBV9; 11 bases are shared with TRBD2. V lost 4 bases, J lost 6 bases, and 11 bases stayed unmatched. The CDR3 consists of 17 residues. Looked up from germline, CDR1 is SGDLS and CDR2 is YYNGEE. The full variable domain, its missing parts supplied by reference TRBV9 and TRBJ2-2, is DSGVTQTPKHLITATGQRVTLRCSPRSGDLSVYWYQQSLDQGLQFLIQYYNGEERAKGNILERFSAQQFPDLHSELNLSSLELGDSALYFCASSKIAGGPTAGELFFGEGSRLTVL.

V gene TRBV11-2 combines with J gene TRBJ1-1; TRBD1 might be the D (6 bases). This CDR3 is 12 amino acids long. Germline CDR1 reads SGHAT; CDR2 reads FQNNGV. V lost 7 bases and J 6 bases, leaving 12 bases between the germline ends. Here the CDR3 reads CASTHRAPEAFF. CDR3 coding DNA: TGTGCCAGCACCCACAGGGCCCCTGAAGCTTTCTTT.

This rearrangement joins TRBV7-6 to TRBJ2-7; tentative D call: TRBD2 (7 bases). V lost 2 bases, J lost 5 bases, and 10 bases lay in between. The CDR3 totals 13 residues. Germline V lookup: CDR1 SGHVS, CDR2 FNYEAQ. The CDR3 loop is CASSLSGGDEQYF. CDR3 DNA: TGTGCCAGCAGCTTATCGGGGGGCGACGAGCAGTACTTC.

The rearrangement joins TRBV7-6 to TRBJ2-7; D is ambiguous. Trimming removed 5 bases at V and 6 bases at J, with 11 bases between. This CDR3 has 12 amino acids. Germline-derived CDR1 and CDR2 are SGHVS and FNYEAQ. The CDR3 loop is CASSPGPREQYF. The CDR3 coding sequence is TGTGCCAGCAGCCCCGGTCCACGCGAGCAGTACTTC.

This chain joins TRBV10-3 and TRBJ2-7; 7 bases are a match to TRBD1. The CDR3 is 12 amino acids. The ends lost 8 bases at V and 0 bases at J; junction bases unmatched: 1. From germline, CDR1 is ENHRY and CDR2 SYGVKD. CDR3 in amino acids: CAIRDSSYEQYF. The CDR3 DNA reads TGTGCCATCCGGGACAGCTCCTACGAGCAGTACTTC.

V is TRBV6-6 and J is TRBJ2-3; D unclear. The V gene's germline CDR1 is MNHNY and CDR2 SVGAGI (reference sequence). This CDR3 region has 12 residues. V dropped 11 bases and J dropped 4 bases, with 13 bases sitting between them. Here the CDR3 DNA reads TGTGCCTCTTACCATACGGCAGATACGCAGTATTTT. Protein product: CASYHTADTQYF.